The 26 T cell receptor beta chains below come from one sample, sequenced in a study of blood T cell repertoires in COVID-19. Only in-frame clones appear in the TCRdb table, and some are missing; sequencing was by immunoSEQ multiplex PCR. The sample carries approximately 230,000 clones, 70% to 85% recorded once. Sequences were obtained from PBMCs or T cells enriched from blood (not recorded which). These receptors came from a man between 35 and 55 years old who had recovered from COVID-19.

V is TRBV28 and J is TRBJ2-6, with D maybe TRBD2 (5 bases). This CDR3 has 18 amino acids. Germline loops: CDR1 MDHEN, CDR2 SYDVKM. Trimming shortened V by 3 bases and J by 0 bases, and 15 bases separated the two germline ends. The CDR3 DNA reads as TGTGCCAGCAGTTTCGGTGGGAGTCCTTACTCTGGGGCCAACGTCCTGACTTTC. Its translation: CASSFGGSPYSGANVLTF.

This clone has only a few counts. V and J are TRBV28 and TRBJ2-1, with 9 bases matching TRBD2. This CDR3 spans 14 amino acids. With V trimmed by 7 bases and J by 5 bases, 6 bases remained unmatched. Germline values: CDR1 MDHEN, CDR2 SYDVKM. This CDR3 is CASMRGGTHNEQFF. CDR3 sequence (DNA): TGTGCCAGCATGCGGGGGGGCACCCACAATGAGCAGTTCTTC.

The chain uses TRBV30 and TRBJ1-1; D is undetermined. The CDR3 covers 12 residues. From germline, CDR1 is GTSNPN and CDR2 SVGIG (reference sequence). V gave up 4 bases and J gave up 4 bases, with 10 bases separating them. CDR3 sequence reads: CAWKEEGTEAFF. The CDR3 DNA reads TGTGCCTGGAAGGAGGAGGGCACTGAAGCTTTCTTT.

The V and J genes are TRBV7-2 and TRBJ1-2; D is ambiguous. This CDR3 is built from 13 residues. Germline-derived CDR1 and CDR2 are SGHTA and FQGNSA. Between the trimmed V and J ends, which lost 5 bases and 8 bases, there was a span of 15 bases. The CDR3 bases are TGTGCCAGCAGCCACCCCGGGGTTGGAGGCTACACCTTC. Translated, it gives CASSHPGVGGYTF.

The chain couples TRBV7-9 to TRBJ2-7, with 8 bases that match TRBD2. V dropped 5 bases and J dropped 2; count of bases not matched to a gene: 8. Germline-derived CDR1 and CDR2 are SEHNR and FQNEAQ (reference sequence). This CDR3 is 15 amino acids long. As DNA, the CDR3 is TGTGCCAGCAGCATGCCCGGGGGGGAAACCTACGAGCAGTACTTC. Translated, it gives CASSMPGGETYEQYF.

The CDR3 loop is CASSLVAGEGEKLFF. CDR3 nucleotide sequence: TGCGCCAGCAGCTTGGTGGCAGGGGAGGGTGAAAAACTGTTTTTT. The chain links TRBV5-1 to TRBJ1-4, with D maybe TRBD1 (6 bases). CDR3 length: 15 amino acids. The V end lost 0 bases, the J end lost 7 bases, and 13 bases lay between the germline ends. Germline assignment: CDR1 SGHRS and CDR2 YFSETQ.

The V and J genes are TRBV18 and TRBJ2-3; D is ambiguous. This CDR3 contains 17 residues. The V gene lost 3 bases and the J gene lost 0 bases, with 16 bases spanning the gap. Germline loops: CDR1 KGHSH, CDR2 LQKENI. CDR3 loop: CASSPLDAASSTDTQYF. DNA of the CDR3: TGTGCCAGCTCACCCCTGGATGCGGCCTCTAGCACAGATACGCAGTATTTT.

This rearrangement joins TRBV28 to TRBJ2-2; tentative D call: TRBD2 (6 bases). V lost 6 bases, J lost 3 bases, and 11 bases lay in between. The CDR3 is 14 residues long. The germline V gene encodes CDR1 MDHEN and CDR2 SYDVKM. The CDR3 coding sequence is TGTGCCAGCAGAGGGGACTTGTACACCGGGGAGCTGTTTTTT. The encoded protein is CASRGDLYTGELFF.

The rearrangement joins TRBV15 to TRBJ1-5, with D possibly matching TRBD1 (6 bases). The CDR3 totals 15 residues. From germline, CDR1 is LNHNV and CDR2 YYDKDF (reference sequence). V lost 5 bases to trimming and J lost 1 base, with 12 bases between them. The CDR3 loop reads CATSRPTGSNQPQHF. CDR3 nucleotides: TGTGCCACCAGCCGGCCTACAGGGAGCAATCAGCCCCAGCATTTT.

The chain carries TRBV5-5 and TRBJ2-5, with unresolved D. This CDR3 spans 14 amino acids. The germline V and J ends were trimmed by 4 bases and 0 bases, with 10 bases remaining between them. The germline gives CDR1 SGHKS, CDR2 YYEKEE (reference sequence). DNA of the CDR3: TGTGCCAGCAGCGGTTCTGGAGACCAAGAGACCCAGTACTTC. This translates into CASSGSGDQETQYF.

The chain joins TRBV4-2 to TRBJ1-5; D possibly corresponds to TRBD1 (6 bases). This CDR3 is built from 12 residues. V was cut by 6 bases and J by 9 bases, with 12 bases left in between. Per the germline V gene, CDR1 is LGHNA and CDR2 is YNFKEQ. The CDR3 bases are TGTGCCAGCAGTCAGGGGCTCGGGCCCCAGCATTTT. Translating it yields CASSQGLGPQHF.

This chain connects TRBV3-1 (or the pseudogene TRBV3-2) to TRBJ2-1; TRBD1 agrees at 8 bases. CDR3 length: 12 amino acids. Germline V gene data show CDR1 as LGHDT and CDR2 as YNNKEL (reference sequence). The CDR3 spells CGSGQGYNEQFF. In nucleotides, the CDR3 is TGTGGGAGCGGACAGGGTTACAATGAGCAGTTCTTC.

The V and J genes are TRBV19 and TRBJ2-7; 8 bases are a match to TRBD2. CDR1 is LNHDA, CDR2 SQIVND, per germline (reference sequence). This CDR3 has 19 amino acids. With 7 bases clipped from V and 3 bases from J, the junction kept 23 bases outside the gene matches. DNA of the CDR3: TGTGCCAGTAACTTAGACGGGAGGGCCAAATTTCTAGGATTCTACGAGCAGTACTTC. This encodes CASNLDGRAKFLGFYEQYF.

The chain recombines TRBV29-1 with TRBJ2-2; D is uncertain. Trimming pared 1 base from V and 2 bases from J, leaving 5 bases between. Per germline, CDR1 SQVTM and CDR2 ANQGSEA. The CDR3 consists of 13 residues. In DNA, the CDR3 is TGCAGCGTTGAAGTGGCAAACACCGGGGAGCTGTTTTTT. As protein: CSVEVANTGELFF.

The J gene is TRBJ1-3, the V gene TRBV30; 8 bases align to TRBD1. CDR1 and CDR2 (germline): GTSNPN, SVGIG (reference sequence). The CDR3 contains 14 residues. Trimming took 3 bases from V and 5 from J; bases not matched to a gene: 6. The CDR3 reads CAWSTGTGRNTIYF. The CDR3 nucleotides are TGTGCCTGGAGCACCGGGACAGGCCGAAACACCATATATTTT. Supplemented by reference TRBV30 and TRBJ1-3, the full variable domain reads SQTIHQWPATLVQPVGSPLSLECTVEGTSNPNLYWYRQAAGRGLQLLFYSVGIGQISSEVPQNLSASRPQDRQFILSSKKLLLSDSGFYLCAWSTGTGRNTIYFGEGSWLTVV.

This CDR3 is CASSLGAGRRGTEAFF. CDR3 DNA sequence: TGTGCCAGCAGCTTGGGCGCAGGGAGGAGAGGCACTGAAGCTTTCTTT. V gene TRBV5-6 combines with J gene TRBJ1-1; TRBD1 might be the D (5 bases). The CDR3 extends over 16 amino acids. V was pared by 0 bases and J by 4 bases, with 16 bases between. Germline V gene data show CDR1 as SGHDT and CDR2 as YYEEEE.

The chain joins TRBV21-1 to TRBJ2-4; the table's D call, TRBD1, was not checked against the DNA. TRBV21-1 is shown as a pseudogene. The CDR3 loop spans 16 amino acids. CDR3 loop: CASSKERSQGKNIQYF. CDR3 sequence (DNA): TGTGCCAGCAGCAAAGAAAGGTCACAGGGGAAAAACATTCAGTACTTC.

V and J are TRBV9 and TRBJ1-1; 12 nucleotides agree with TRBD1. Per germline, CDR1 SGDLS and CDR2 YYNGEE. This CDR3 comprises 13 residues. V was pared by 7 bases and J by 10 bases, with 8 bases of the junction left unmatched. CDR3: CASGAGQGARAFF. The CDR3 bases are TGTGCCAGCGGCGCGGGACAGGGGGCGAGAGCTTTCTTT.

CDR3 amino acids: CASSSEGQGGEKLFF. The CDR3, as DNA: TGCGCCAGCAGCTCGGAGGGACAGGGAGGAGAAAAACTGTTTTTT. The chain uses TRBV5-1 and TRBJ1-4; 9 bases line up with TRBD1. The V and J ends lost 3 bases and 8 bases, in that order; junction bases with no gene match: 8. The V gene's germline CDR1 is SGHRS and CDR2 YFSETQ. This CDR3 has 15 amino acids.

The chain has TRBV28 and TRBJ2-3; D may be TRBD1 (6 bases). Trimming shortened V by 5 bases and J by 2 bases, and 14 bases separated the two germline ends. Germline V gives CDR1 MDHEN, CDR2 SYDVKM. This CDR3 has 15 residues. CDR3 sequence: CASSPGQIITDTQYF. The DNA for the CDR3 is TGTGCCAGCAGTCCGGGACAAATAATCACAGATACGCAGTATTTT.

The chain is built from TRBV7-2 and TRBJ2-7; tentatively, D is TRBD1 (5 bases). The germline V gene has CDR1 SGHTA and CDR2 FQGNSA. V lost 5 bases and J 6 bases, leaving 17 bases between the germline ends. The CDR3 spans 14 residues. The CDR3 sequence is CASSVNAGKGEQYF. The CDR3 DNA sequence: TGTGCCAGCAGCGTTAACGCAGGGAAAGGCGAGCAGTACTTC.

The chain recombines TRBV18 with TRBJ2-3, with 8 bases that match TRBD2. Germline V gives CDR1 KGHSH, CDR2 LQKENI. The length of the CDR3 is 21 residues. V shed 3 bases and J 0 bases; nucleotides not matched to a gene: 20. The DNA for the CDR3 is TGTGCCAGCTCACCCCGGGGGGGCAGGGTGTCCCATCTCTTTAGCACAGATACGCAGTATTTT. Its translation: CASSPRGGRVSHLFSTDTQYF.

The CDR3 DNA is TGTGCCAGCAGCCTCTCCCAAGAGAGGACTGAAGCTTTCTTT. Its protein product is CASSLSQERTEAFF. The gene calls are TRBV3-1 (or the pseudogene TRBV3-2) and TRBJ1-1; D is unresolved. Trimming pared 4 bases from V and 5 bases from J, leaving 14 bases between. In germline, CDR1 is LGHDT, CDR2 YNNKEL (reference sequence). The CDR3 consists of 14 residues.

V gene TRBV3-1 (or the pseudogene TRBV3-2) combines with J gene TRBJ2-4; possibly TRBD1 for D (5 bases). CDR3 size: 16 residues. V was clipped by 0 bases and J by 3 bases, with 12 bases between them. Germline CDR1 is LGHDT and CDR2 is YNNKEL (reference sequence). The CDR3 loop reads CASSQDREGVKNIQYF. As DNA, the CDR3 is TGTGCCAGCAGCCAAGACAGGGAAGGAGTCAAAAACATTCAGTACTTC.

This sequence joins TRBV5-5 and TRBJ2-7; TRBD1 agrees at 7 bases. Per germline, CDR1 SGHKS and CDR2 YYEKEE (reference sequence). This CDR3 spans 12 amino acids. With V trimmed by 3 bases and J by 5 bases, 2 bases remained unmatched. This CDR3 is CASSWDSHEQYF. The CDR3 DNA sequence: TGTGCCAGCAGCTGGGACAGCCACGAGCAGTACTTC.

This chain links TRBV6-2 or TRBV6-3 with TRBJ2-7, with 10 bases aligning to TRBD1. Trimming at V came to 4 bases and at J to 4 bases, leaving 7 bases not matched to a gene. The length of the CDR3 is 15 residues. Germline V lookup: CDR1 MNHEY, CDR2 SVGEGT. The CDR3 nucleotides are TGTGCCAGCAGTTCCCCCGGGACAGGGGAATACGAGCAGTACTTC. Translation gives CASSSPGTGEYEQYF.